The T cell receptor beta chain described here comes from a study of blood T cell repertoires in COVID-19. The V and J ends lost 0 bases and 5 bases respectively, with 11 bases between them. The CDR3 is made up of 14 amino acids. CDR1 SGHDT and CDR2 YYEEEE come from the germline V gene. Here immunoSEQ multiplex PCR was the method, and the copy in TCRdb shows in-frame clones only, minus some. The table records under 200,000 clones, about three quarters of them present only once. The specimen sequenced was peripheral blood. This clonotype was sampled from a man aged 55 to 70 with acute or convalescent COVID-19. This chain uses TRBV5-6 with TRBJ2-5; tentative D call: TRBD1 (5 bases). In nucleotides, the CDR3 is TGTGCCAGCAGCTTGGGTCAGGGTGCGGAGACCCAGTACTTC. Its translation: CASSLGQGAETQYF.